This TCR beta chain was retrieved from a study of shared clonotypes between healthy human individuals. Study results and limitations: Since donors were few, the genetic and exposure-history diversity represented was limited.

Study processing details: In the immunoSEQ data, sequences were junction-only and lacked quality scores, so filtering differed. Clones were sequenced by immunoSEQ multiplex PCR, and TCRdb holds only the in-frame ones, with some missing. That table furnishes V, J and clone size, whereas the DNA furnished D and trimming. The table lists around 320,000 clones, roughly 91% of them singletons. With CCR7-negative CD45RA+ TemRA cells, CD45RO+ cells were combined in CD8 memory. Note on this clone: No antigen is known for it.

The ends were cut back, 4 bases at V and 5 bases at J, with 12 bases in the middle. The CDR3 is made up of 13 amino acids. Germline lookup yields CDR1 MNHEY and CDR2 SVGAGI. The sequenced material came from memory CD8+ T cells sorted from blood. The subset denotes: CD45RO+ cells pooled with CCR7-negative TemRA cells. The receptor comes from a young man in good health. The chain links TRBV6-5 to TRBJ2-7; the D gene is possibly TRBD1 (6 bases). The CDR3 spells CASSFTQGNEQYF. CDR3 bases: TGTGCCAGCAGTTTCACCCAGGGGAACGAGCAGTACTTC.